Listed below are T cell receptor beta chains from one sample, sequenced in a study of Graves' ophthalmopathy and Graves' hyperthyroidism. TCRdb reprocessed the multiplex PCR reads with MiXCR, giving one entry per CDR3 protein. The table lists over 500,000 distinct CDR3 sequences, roughly 20% of them singletons. The material sequenced was peripheral blood. These receptors originate from a woman between 18 and 29 years old with stable Graves' hyperthyroidism. Some clones in this sample may be carry-over from other donors' samples. The CDR3 runs from the conserved cysteine through the conserved F or W. Each record gives: V gene, J gene, clone size, D gene, CDR3 DNA, CDR3 protein. A D gene is named only where the DNA matches it firmly. Where a row states a size, it is once, few, many or the class of an expanded clone; other rows omit it.

>TRBV3-1|TRBJ1-2|many|NA
TGTGCCAGCAGCCAAGATGGCAGTGGCTACACCTTC
CASSQDGSGYTF
>TRBV29-1|TRBJ1-6|many|NA
TGCAGCGTTGGTTCCAGGGGCCGCTCACCCCTCCACTTT
CSVGSRGRSPLHF
>TRBV6-1|TRBJ1-5|NA|TRBD1
TGTGCCAGCAGGCTTCAGGGGGCAAGCAATCAGCCCCAGCATTTT
CASRLQGASNQPQHF
>TRBV7-2|TRBJ2-5|NA|TRBD2
TGTGCCAGCAGCAGGACTAGCGGGAGTGCAGAGACCCAGTACTTC
CASSRTSGSAETQYF
>TRBV5-1|TRBJ2-2|NA|NA
TGCGCCAGCAGCGGCGGTGGAGGCGCGAACACCGGGGAGCTGTTTTTT
CASSGGGGANTGELFF
>TRBV6-1|TRBJ1-1|NA|NA
TGTGCCAGCAGTGAAGCGGCCACCGGGGGCACTGAAGCTTTCTTT
CASSEAATGGTEAFF
>TRBV30|TRBJ2-7|many|NA
TGTGCCTGGAGCTCCAGGGGGGCGGACGAGCAGTACTTC
CAWSSRGADEQYF
>TRBV12-3/TRBV12-4|TRBJ2-7|many|TRBD1
TGTGCCAGCAGTTCCGCCGGGACAGGGGAAGGCGAGCAGTACTTC
CASSSAGTGEGEQYF
>TRBV30|TRBJ1-6|many|TRBD1
TGTGCCTGGACCCGGACAGGGACAGCCTATAATTCACCCCTCCACTTT
CAWTRTGTAYNSPLHF
>TRBV3-1|TRBJ1-1|few|NA
TGTGCCAGCAGCCTCGCGGCCACAAGAAACACTGAAGCTTTCTTT
CASSLAATRNTEAFF
>TRBV6-5|TRBJ1-5|many|NA
TGTGCCAGCACTTATCCTCGGGGTGGAGAGCCCCAGCATTTT
CASTYPRGGEPQHF
>TRBV7-8|TRBJ2-7|NA|TRBD1
TGTGCCAGCCAAACCGGGACAGGGGCGATCTACGAGCAGTACTTC
CASQTGTGAIYEQYF
>TRBV30|TRBJ1-3|many|NA
TGTGCCTGGAGTGTACTGCTCCCAGGTGGTGGAAACACCATATATTTT
CAWSVLLPGGGNTIYF
>TRBV27|TRBJ1-1|many|TRBD1
TGTGCCAGCAACCGACAGGGGCCGAACACTGAAGCTTTCTTT
CASNRQGPNTEAFF
>TRBV19|TRBJ2-7|NA|NA
TGTGCCAGTAGTACAGAAGGGAGCTCCTACGAGCAGTACTTC
CASSTEGSSYEQYF
>TRBV2|TRBJ2-5|NA|NA
TGTGCCAGCAGTGTAAACGAGAGAGAGACCCAGTACTTC
CASSVNERETQYF
>TRBV29-1|TRBJ2-5|many|TRBD2
TGCAGCGTTGAGGCGGGAGGGGGTTTAGAGACCCAGTACTTC
CSVEAGGGLETQYF
>TRBV10-3|TRBJ1-5|NA|NA
TGTGCCATTAGCAGTGTCACAGGTTTAAATCAGCCCCAGCATTTT
CAISSVTGLNQPQHF
>TRBV11-2|TRBJ2-4|many|TRBD1
TGTGCCAGCAGCCCCAGACAGGGCGCGGTAGCCAAAAACATTCAGTACTTC
CASSPRQGAVAKNIQYF
>TRBV18|TRBJ2-7|once|TRBD1
TGTGCCAGCTGGGACGGGACAGGGGGCTCCTACGAGCAGTACTTC
CASWDGTGGSYEQYF
>TRBV29-1|TRBJ1-2|many|NA
TGCAGCGTTTTCGGGTCGGGTGGCTACACCTTC
CSVFGSGGYTF
>TRBV5-1|TRBJ2-7|many|NA
TGCGCCAGCAGCTCGAGAACAGTTCTCTACTCCTACGAGCAGTACTTC
CASSSRTVLYSYEQYF
>TRBV6-1|TRBJ1-1|many|TRBD1
TGTGCCAGCAGGGCCGGACAGGGTCACACTGAAGCTTTCTTT
CASRAGQGHTEAFF
>TRBV12-3/TRBV12-4|TRBJ2-6|many|TRBD1
TGTGCCAGCAGTTCGACAGACAGGGTTAACTCTGGGGCCAACGTCCTGACTTTC
CASSSTDRVNSGANVLTF
>TRBV29-1|TRBJ2-5|many|NA
TGCAGCGTTGTCGGCGGGGAAGAGACCCAGTACTTC
CSVVGGEETQYF